The clone carrying this T cell receptor beta chain showed up just a few times. Healthy Caucasians, and only they, were the donors. The V and J ends lost 4 bases and 9 bases, in that order; junction bases with no gene match: 15. Germline lookup yields CDR1 LGHNA and CDR2 YSLEER. The CDR3 sequence is 16 residues long. These data come from a study of identical twins. TCRdb re-called the 5' RACE reads with MiXCR, one entry per CDR3 protein. This repertoire shows under 350,000 distinct CDR3 sequences, just under 9.5% found once; its top ten account for approximately 6.5%. The same sample was also studied in work on yellow fever vaccine responses in identical twins.

V and J are TRBV4-3 and TRBJ2-1; TRBD1 matches 7 bases. Sample: CD8+ T cells sorted from blood. The receptor was derived from a woman aged 18-35 years in good health. The CDR3 is CASSPDRPPPTIEQFF. The CDR3 nucleotides read TGCGCCAGCAGCCCGGACAGGCCCCCTCCTACAATTGAGCAGTTCTTC.